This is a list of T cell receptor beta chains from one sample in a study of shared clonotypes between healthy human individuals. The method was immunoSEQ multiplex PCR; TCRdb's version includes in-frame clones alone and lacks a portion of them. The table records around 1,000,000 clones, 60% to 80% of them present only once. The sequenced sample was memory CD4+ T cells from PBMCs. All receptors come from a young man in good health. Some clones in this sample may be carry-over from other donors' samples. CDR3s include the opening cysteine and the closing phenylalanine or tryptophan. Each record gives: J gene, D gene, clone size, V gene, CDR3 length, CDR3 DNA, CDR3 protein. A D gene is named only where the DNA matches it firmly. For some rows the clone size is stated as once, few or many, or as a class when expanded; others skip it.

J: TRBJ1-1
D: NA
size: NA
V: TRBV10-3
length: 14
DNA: TGTGCCATCAGTGGCAGGGGCGCGGGCACTGAAGCTTTCTTT
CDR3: CAISGRGAGTEAFF

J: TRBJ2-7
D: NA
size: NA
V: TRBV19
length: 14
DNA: TGTGCCAGTAGCGCAGGGGGGCAGATCTACGAGCAGTACTTC
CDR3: CASSAGGQIYEQYF

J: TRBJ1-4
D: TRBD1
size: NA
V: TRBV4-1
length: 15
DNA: TGCGCCAGCAGCCAAGGGGGACAGACTAATGAAAAACTGTTTTTT
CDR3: CASSQGGQTNEKLFF

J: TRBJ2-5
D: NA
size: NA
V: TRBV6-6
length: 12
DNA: TGTGCCAGCAGTCGGCAGTCGGAGACCCAGTACTTC
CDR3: CASSRQSETQYF

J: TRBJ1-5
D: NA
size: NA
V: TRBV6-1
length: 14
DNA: TGTGCCAGCAGTGATCGGAGCGGGGATCAGCCCCAGCATTTT
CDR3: CASSDRSGDQPQHF

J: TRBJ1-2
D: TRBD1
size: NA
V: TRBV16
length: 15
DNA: TGTGCCAGCAGTGACAGGGGCTTAGCTAACTATGGCTACACCTTC
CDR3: CASSDRGLANYGYTF

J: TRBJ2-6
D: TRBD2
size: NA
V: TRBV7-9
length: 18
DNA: TGTGCCAGCAGCCAGGGGACTAGCGGGAGTCTGGGGGCCAACGTCCTGACTTTC
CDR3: CASSQGTSGSLGANVLTF

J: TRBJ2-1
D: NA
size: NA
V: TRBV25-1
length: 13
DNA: TGTGCCAGCAGTGGCCACTCCTACAATGAGCAGTTCTTC
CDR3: CASSGHSYNEQFF

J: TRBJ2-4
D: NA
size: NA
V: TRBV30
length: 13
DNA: TGTGCCTGGTGCTTGGGTAGGACGGACATTCAGTACTTC
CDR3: CAWCLGRTDIQYF

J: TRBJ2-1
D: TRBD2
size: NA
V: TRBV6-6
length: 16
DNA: TGTGCCAGCAGTTACGCGCTAGCGGGAGGGGGTAATGAGCAGTTCTTC
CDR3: CASSYALAGGGNEQFF

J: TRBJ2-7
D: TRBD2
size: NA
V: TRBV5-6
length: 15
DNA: TGTGCCAGCAGCTTGGACCTAGCGGGATCGTACGAGCAGTACTTC
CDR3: CASSLDLAGSYEQYF

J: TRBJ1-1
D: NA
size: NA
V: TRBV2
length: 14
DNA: TGTGCCAGCAATCCGACAGGACCGAACACTGAAGCTTTCTTT
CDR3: CASNPTGPNTEAFF

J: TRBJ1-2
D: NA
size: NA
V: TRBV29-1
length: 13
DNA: TGCAGCGTTGAAGGGGGCGCCATCTATGGCTACACCTTC
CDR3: CSVEGGAIYGYTF

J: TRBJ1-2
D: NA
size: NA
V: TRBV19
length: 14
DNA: TGTGCCAGTAGTATAATTGCAGGGAACTATGGCTACACCTTC
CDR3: CASSIIAGNYGYTF

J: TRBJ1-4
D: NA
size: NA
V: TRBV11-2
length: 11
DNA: TGTGCCAGCAGCTTAGATGAAAAACTGTTTTTT
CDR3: CASSLDEKLFF

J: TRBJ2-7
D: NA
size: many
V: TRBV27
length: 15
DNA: TGTGCCAGCAGTTTAGTCTGGACAGCCTCCTACGAGCAGTACTTC
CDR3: CASSLVWTASYEQYF

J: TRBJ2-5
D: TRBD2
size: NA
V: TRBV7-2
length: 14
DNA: TGTGCCAGCAGCACCCGGACTAGCCAAGAGACCCAGTACTTC
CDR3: CASSTRTSQETQYF

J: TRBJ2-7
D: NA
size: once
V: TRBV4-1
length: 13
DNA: TGCGCCAGCAGCCAGCAACCGACTATCGAGCAGTACTTC
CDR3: CASSQQPTIEQYF

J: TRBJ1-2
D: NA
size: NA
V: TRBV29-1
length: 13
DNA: TGCAGCGTTCGACAGGACCTTAACTATGGCTACACCTTC
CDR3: CSVRQDLNYGYTF

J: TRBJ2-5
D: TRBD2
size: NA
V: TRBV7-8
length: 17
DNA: TGTGCCAGCAGCTTTCTTCTCAGCGGGAGGTCCCAAGAGACCCAGTACTTC
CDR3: CASSFLLSGRSQETQYF

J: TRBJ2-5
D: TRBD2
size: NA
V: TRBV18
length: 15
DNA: TGTGCCAGCTCACCACTTGGGACTAGGATGGAGACCCAGTACTTC
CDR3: CASSPLGTRMETQYF

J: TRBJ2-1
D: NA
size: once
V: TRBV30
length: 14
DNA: TGTGCCTGGAGTGTGGCTTGGAAAGATAATGAGCAGTTCTTC
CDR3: CAWSVAWKDNEQFF

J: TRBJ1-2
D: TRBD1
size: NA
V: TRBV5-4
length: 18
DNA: TGTGCCAGCAGCCACGCCACCCCTGACAGGGTTCCTGGCTATGGCTACACCTTC
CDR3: CASSHATPDRVPGYGYTF

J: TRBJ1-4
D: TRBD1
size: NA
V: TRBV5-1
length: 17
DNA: TGCGCCAGCAGCTTGGGTCTCAACAGGGGGCGTAATGAAAAACTGTTTTTT
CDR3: CASSLGLNRGRNEKLFF

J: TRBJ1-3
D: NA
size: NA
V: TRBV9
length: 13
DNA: TGTGCCAGCAGCGTAGGGTCCGTCCACACCATATATTTT
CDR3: CASSVGSVHTIYF

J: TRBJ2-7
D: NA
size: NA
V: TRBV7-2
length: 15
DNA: TGTGCCAGCAGTCCGACCGGGACCGAATCCCACGAGCAGTACTTC
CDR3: CASSPTGTESHEQYF

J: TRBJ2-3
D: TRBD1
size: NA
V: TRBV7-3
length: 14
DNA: TGTGCCAGCAGCCACGACAGGGTATCAGATACGCAGTATTTT
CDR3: CASSHDRVSDTQYF

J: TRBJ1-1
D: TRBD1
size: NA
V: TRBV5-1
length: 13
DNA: TGCGCCAGCAGCTCGGACAGGGCTTCTGAAGCTTTCTTT
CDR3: CASSSDRASEAFF

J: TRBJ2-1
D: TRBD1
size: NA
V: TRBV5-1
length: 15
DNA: TGCGCCAGCAGCGGACAGGGCAGCTCCTACAATGAGCAGTTCTTC
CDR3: CASSGQGSSYNEQFF

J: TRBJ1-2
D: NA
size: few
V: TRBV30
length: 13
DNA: TGTGCCTGGAGTGTCAGGTCAGGGAATGGCTACACCTTC
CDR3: CAWSVRSGNGYTF

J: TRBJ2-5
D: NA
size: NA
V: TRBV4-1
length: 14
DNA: TGCGCCAGCAGCCAAGCGGGAGTAGGGGAGACCCAGTACTTC
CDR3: CASSQAGVGETQYF

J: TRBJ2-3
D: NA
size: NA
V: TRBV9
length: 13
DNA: TGTGCCAGCAGCGTAGGTCAAGGAGGTACGCAGTATTTT
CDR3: CASSVGQGGTQYF

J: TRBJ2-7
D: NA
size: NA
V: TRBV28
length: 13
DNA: TGTGCCAGCAGTCTTTTGGGGACTGGGGAGCAGTACTTC
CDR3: CASSLLGTGEQYF

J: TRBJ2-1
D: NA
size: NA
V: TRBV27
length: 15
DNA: TGTGCCAGCAGTCCATACATCGAAACCTACAATGAGCAGTTCTTC
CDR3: CASSPYIETYNEQFF

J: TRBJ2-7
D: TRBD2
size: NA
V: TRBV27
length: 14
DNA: TGTGCCAGCAGGAGACTAGCGGGAGGGGACGAGCAGTACTTC
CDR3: CASRRLAGGDEQYF

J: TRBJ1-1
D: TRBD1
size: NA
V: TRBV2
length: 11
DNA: TGTGCCAGCAGTCCGGACAGGGAAGCTTTCTTT
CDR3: CASSPDREAFF

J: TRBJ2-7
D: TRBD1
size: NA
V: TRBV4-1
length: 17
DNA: TGCGCCAGCAGCCAAGGATCAATGAGGGACAGGGGCTACGAGCAGTACTTC
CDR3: CASSQGSMRDRGYEQYF

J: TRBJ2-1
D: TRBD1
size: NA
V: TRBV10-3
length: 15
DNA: TGTGCCATCAGTGGGTTTGGACAGGCCTACAATGAGCAGTTCTTC
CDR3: CAISGFGQAYNEQFF

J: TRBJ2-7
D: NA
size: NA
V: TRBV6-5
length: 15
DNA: TGTGCCAGCAGTTACTCCCCGGGGGCGAGCTACGAGCAGTACTTC
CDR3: CASSYSPGASYEQYF

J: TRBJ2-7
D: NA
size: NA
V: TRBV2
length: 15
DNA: TGTGCCAGCAGTGAGGGTTGGGATACGACCTACGAGCAGTACTTC
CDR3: CASSEGWDTTYEQYF

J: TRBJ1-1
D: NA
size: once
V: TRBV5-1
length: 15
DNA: TGCGCCAGCAGCCCATTAGGGGGGTGGAACACTGAAGCTTTCTTT
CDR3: CASSPLGGWNTEAFF

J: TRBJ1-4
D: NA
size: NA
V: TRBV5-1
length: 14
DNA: TGCGCCAGCAAGAACCAGCAGGGCCCTGAAAAACTGTTTTTT
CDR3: CASKNQQGPEKLFF

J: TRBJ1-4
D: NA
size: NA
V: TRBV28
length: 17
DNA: TGTGCCAGCAGTTTACGTTGGTATGGGGGGCGATCTGAAAAACTGTTTTTT
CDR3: CASSLRWYGGRSEKLFF

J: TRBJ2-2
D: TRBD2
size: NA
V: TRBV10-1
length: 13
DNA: TGCGCCAGCAGTCGTAGCGGGACCGGGGAGCTGTTTTTT
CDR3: CASSRSGTGELFF

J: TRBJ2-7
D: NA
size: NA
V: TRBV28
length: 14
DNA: TGTGCCAGCAGTTTACTAACGGGCGCCTACGAGCAGTACTTC
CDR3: CASSLLTGAYEQYF

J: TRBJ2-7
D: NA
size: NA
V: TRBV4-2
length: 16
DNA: TGTGCCAGCAGCCAGGGTTCGGACAGCCGATGGCGGGGGCAGTACTTC
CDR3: CASSQGSDSRWRGQYF

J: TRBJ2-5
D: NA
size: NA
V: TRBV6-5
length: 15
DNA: TGTGCCAGCAGTTACTCTGTTTCAGGGACGGAGACCCAGTACTTC
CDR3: CASSYSVSGTETQYF

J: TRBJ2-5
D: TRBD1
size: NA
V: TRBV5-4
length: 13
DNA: TGTGCCAGCAGCCCGGACAGGGGAAGGACCCAGTACTTC
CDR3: CASSPDRGRTQYF

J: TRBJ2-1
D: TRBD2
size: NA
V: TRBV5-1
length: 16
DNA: TGCGCCAGCAGCATACGGACTAGCGGAGCCGGGGATGAGCAGTTCTTC
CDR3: CASSIRTSGAGDEQFF

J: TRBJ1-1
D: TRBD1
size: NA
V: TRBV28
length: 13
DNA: TGTGCCAGCAGTTTATTAACCAGGGGGGAAGCTTTCTTT
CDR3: CASSLLTRGEAFF

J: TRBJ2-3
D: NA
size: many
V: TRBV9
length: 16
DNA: TGTGCCAGCGGGGGGTCCTCCGGGACTAGCACAGATACGCAGTATTTT
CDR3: CASGGSSGTSTDTQYF

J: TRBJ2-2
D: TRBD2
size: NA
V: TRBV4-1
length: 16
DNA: TGCGCCAGCAGCCCTGGGAGGGCCGGGCGGACCGGGGAGCTGTCTTTT
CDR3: CASSPGRAGRTGELSF

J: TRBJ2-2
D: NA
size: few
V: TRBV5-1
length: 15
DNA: TGCGCCAGCAGCTTGTACGAAGGGGGCACCGGGGAGCTGTTTTTT
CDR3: CASSLYEGGTGELFF

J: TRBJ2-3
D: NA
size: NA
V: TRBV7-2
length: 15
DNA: TGTGCCAGCAGCTCCCAGACAGGGAGGACAGATACGCAGTATTTT
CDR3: CASSSQTGRTDTQYF

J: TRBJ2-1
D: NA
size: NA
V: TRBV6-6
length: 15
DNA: TGTGCCAGCAGTTATGGGACATCGGCAGACAATGAGCAGTTCTTC
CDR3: CASSYGTSADNEQFF

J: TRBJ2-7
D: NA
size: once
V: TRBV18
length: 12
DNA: TGTGCCAGCTCACCTGGGCAGGACGAGCAGTACTTC
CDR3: CASSPGQDEQYF

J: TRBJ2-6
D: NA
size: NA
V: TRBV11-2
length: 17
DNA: TGTGCCAGCAGCTTAGCCACGTGGAGCTCTGGGGCCAACGTCCTGACTTTC
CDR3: CASSLATWSSGANVLTF

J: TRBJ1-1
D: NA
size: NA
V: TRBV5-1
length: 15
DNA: TGCGCCAGCAGGGGGGGTGCAGGTTCGAACACTGAAGCTTTCTTT
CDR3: CASRGGAGSNTEAFF